The next 10 T cell receptor beta chains were all read from a single sample in a study of blood T cell repertoires in COVID-19. The table came from immunoSEQ multiplex PCR; TCRdb's copy has only in-frame clones and leaves some out. The data show around 130,000 clones, around 86% seen once. The material sequenced was PBMCs or T cells enriched from blood (not recorded which). All receptors derive from a man in his thirties or forties who had recovered from COVID-19.

The CDR3 sequence: CASSYSEGRSGVAFF. In nucleotides, the CDR3 is TGTGCCAGCAGTTACTCGGAGGGCAGGAGCGGTGTCGCTTTCTTT. V usage is TRBV6-5 and J usage is TRBJ1-1; D ambiguous. CDR1 is MNHEY and CDR2 is SVGAGI in the germline V gene. Trimming stripped 0 bases from V and 11 bases from J, with 19 bases between. CDR3 length: 15 residues.

This clone appeared once. J is TRBJ1-5 and V is TRBV19, with 9 nucleotides matching TRBD1. Trimming at V came to 5 bases and at J to 3 bases, leaving 8 bases not matched to a gene. Germline V gene sequence: CDR1 LNHDA, CDR2 SQIVND (reference sequence). This CDR3 has 16 residues. CDR3 amino acids: CASSGGTGSLNQPQHF. The DNA for the CDR3 is TGTGCCAGTAGTGGTGGGACAGGGTCGCTCAATCAGCCCCAGCATTTT.

The CDR3 reads CASRIAGGLDTQYF. In DNA form, the CDR3 reads TGTGCCAGCAGGATAGCGGGAGGGTTGGATACGCAGTATTTT. V and J are TRBV6-5 and TRBJ2-3, with 11 positions matching TRBD2. V shed 6 bases and J 6 bases; nucleotides not matched to a gene: 5. The CDR3 is made up of 14 amino acids. The germline V gene has CDR1 MNHEY and CDR2 SVGAGI.

J is TRBJ1-2 and V is TRBV27; 10 bases align to TRBD1. Germline CDR1 reads MNHEY; CDR2 reads SMNVEV (reference sequence). The CDR3 loop spans 15 amino acids. The V gene end was trimmed by 5 bases and the J gene end by 1 base; junction bases not matched to a gene: 4. The CDR3 coding sequence is TGTGCCAGCAGTCCCGGGACAGGGGTTAACTATGGCTACACCTTC. Its protein is CASSPGTGVNYGYTF.

CDR3: CAISVGQINTEAFF. Here the CDR3 DNA reads TGTGCCATCAGTGTGGGGCAAATCAACACTGAAGCTTTCTTT. The V call is TRBV10-3, the J call TRBJ1-1, with D possibly being TRBD1 (5 bases). V was shortened by 4 bases and J by 2 bases, with 11 bases between the two germline ends. This CDR3 contains 14 residues. Germline values: CDR1 ENHRY, CDR2 SYGVKD.

The rearrangement joins TRBV3-1 (or the pseudogene TRBV3-2) to TRBJ2-7; TRBD2 agrees at 12 bases. The ends lost 0 bases at V and 4 bases at J; junction bases unmatched: 25. The CDR3 totals 23 residues. CDR1 is LGHDT and CDR2 is YNNKEL in the germline V gene (reference sequence). The DNA for the CDR3 is TGTGCCAGCAGCCAAGATAGCCCCAGCCCGGTCTTGACTAGCGGGAGATACCTTTACGAGCAGTACTTC. Its translation is CASSQDSPSPVLTSGRYLYEQYF.

The J gene is TRBJ2-7, the V gene TRBV4-1; TRBD2 might be the D (6 bases). The CDR3 loop spans 16 amino acids. The V gene's germline CDR1 is MGHRA and CDR2 YSYEKL. The V end was cut by 1 base, the J end by 0 bases, with 13 bases between. CDR3 in DNA: TGCGCCAGCAGCCAAGCCGGGACTTCTTACTCCTACGAGCAGTACTTC. Translated, it gives CASSQAGTSYSYEQYF.

The rearrangement uses TRBV24-1 and TRBJ2-1, with TRBD2 identical over 11 bases. This CDR3 has 16 residues. V lost 2 bases to trimming and J lost 6 bases; unmatched junction nucleotides: 5. CDR1 and CDR2 (germline): KGHDR, SFDVKD. The CDR3 DNA reads TGTGCCACCAGTGATTCTAGCGGGAGGTTCGCCAATGAGCAGTTCTTC. Amino acid sequence: CATSDSSGRFANEQFF.

This rearrangement joins TRBV7-6 to TRBJ2-5; 9 nucleotides line up with TRBD2. With V trimmed by 1 base and J by 5 bases, 5 bases remained unmatched. Looked up from germline, CDR1 is SGHVS and CDR2 is FNYEAQ. The CDR3 has 15 residues. The CDR3 DNA sequence: TGTGCCAGCAGCTTAGTTACTAGCGGGTCGGAGACCCAGTACTTC. Its protein product is CASSLVTSGSETQYF.

The chain joins TRBV10-1 to TRBJ1-4; D is ambiguous. The CDR3 is 15 amino acids. The V and J ends lost 3 bases and 14 bases respectively, with 22 bases between them. Germline lookup yields CDR1 WNHNN and CDR2 SYGVQD (reference sequence). As DNA, the CDR3 is TGCGCCAGCAGTGATTCTCGGACGGGTGGAGGGTCCCTGTTTTTT. It codes for CASSDSRTGGGSLFF.